The entry below describes one T cell receptor (beta chain). The authors' processing: Nucleated cell number was recorded as an estimate derived from reference gene primer amplification. The data were produced by immunoSEQ multiplex PCR, yet TCRdb's version contains in-frame clones alone and is incomplete. The D gene and trimming were derived from the DNA, and the V and J assignments and clone size from that table. This sample has tens of thousands of clones, with 65% to 85% found just once. The data stem from a study of blood T cell repertoires in COVID-19. J was trimmed by 12 bases and V by 5 bases; bases with no gene match: 8. The length of the CDR3 is 13 residues.

The gene calls are TRBV12-3 or TRBV12-4 and TRBJ2-1; 9 bases agree with TRBD2. The sequenced material came from peripheral blood. The receptor was isolated from a woman aged 80 or over with acute or convalescent COVID-19. Here the CDR3 DNA reads TGTGCCAGCAGTCTCTCGCGTAGCGGGAGGCAGTTCTTC. It codes for CASSLSRSGRQFF.